The 16 T cell receptor beta chains given below trace back to one sample, sequenced in a study of blood T cell repertoires in COVID-19. Repertoires were generated with immunoSEQ multiplex PCR, while TCRdb's copy carries only in-frame clones and drops some. The sample has over 250,000 clones; 75% to 95% are singletons. The material sequenced was PBMCs or T cells enriched from blood (not recorded which). The receptors here all came from a woman under 40 who had recovered from COVID-19.

The CDR3 protein is CASSLASGLNQPQHF. The CDR3 DNA is TGTGCCAGCAGCTTAGCCTCAGGGTTGAATCAGCCCCAGCATTTT. This chain links TRBV7-9 with TRBJ1-5, with a weak D call TRBD1 (5 bases). The CDR3 loop spans 15 amino acids. CDR1 SEHNR and CDR2 FQNEAQ come from the germline V gene (reference sequence). Trimming shortened V by 0 bases and J by 4 bases, and 10 bases separated the two germline ends.

The count of this clone is one. The chain joins TRBV15 to TRBJ1-6; weak D call: TRBD1 (5 bases). V lost 1 base, J lost 0 bases, and 10 bases lay in between. Per germline, CDR1 LNHNV and CDR2 YYDKDF (reference sequence). The CDR3 loop spans 17 amino acids. DNA for the CDR3: TGTGCCACCAGCAGAGTTAGGGGAAGCTCCTATAATTCACCCCTCCACTTT. This gives the protein CATSRVRGSSYNSPLHF.

The chain joins TRBV6-6 to TRBJ2-7; TRBD1 is a possible D gene (5 bases). Per the germline V gene, CDR1 is MNHNY and CDR2 is SVGAGI (reference sequence). The CDR3 has 15 amino acids. Trimming took off 4 bases at V and 2 bases at J, with 15 bases between the two ends. The CDR3 loop reads CASSLIRGTTYEQYF. The CDR3 region has the DNA TGTGCCAGCAGTTTGATTAGGGGTACCACCTACGAGCAGTACTTC.

This clone occurred once. The chain recombines TRBV27 with TRBJ2-1; TRBD2 might be the D (6 bases). The CDR3 totals 14 residues. Trimming left V 7 bases short and J 1 base short, with 11 bases between. From germline, CDR1 is MNHEY and CDR2 SMNVEV (reference sequence). CDR3: CASMSGLSYNEQFF. The CDR3 bases are TGTGCCAGCATGAGCGGGTTGTCCTACAATGAGCAGTTCTTC.

This rearrangement joins TRBV5-1 to TRBJ2-5, with 7 nucleotides matching TRBD1. J gave up 2 bases and V 4 bases, and 5 bases lay outside the gene matches. The CDR3 runs to 14 residues. In germline, CDR1 is SGHRS, CDR2 YFSETQ. CDR3 sequence reads: CASSLQGSQETQYF. DNA for the CDR3: TGCGCCAGCAGCCTACAGGGGTCTCAAGAGACCCAGTACTTC.

This chain uses TRBV18 with TRBJ2-1; 7 nucleotides agree with TRBD2. Trimming removed 2 bases from V and 4 bases from J; junction bases left unmatched: 5. The V gene's germline CDR1 is KGHSH and CDR2 LQKENI. This CDR3 has 15 amino acids. The CDR3 is CASSPGGRLYNEQFF. The DNA for the CDR3 is TGTGCCAGCTCACCAGGCGGGAGACTATACAATGAGCAGTTCTTC. Looking up the rest from reference TRBV18 and TRBJ2-1 gives the full variable domain: NAGVMQNPRHLVRRRGQEARLRCSPMKGHSHVYWYRQLPEEGLKFMVYLQKENIIDESGMPKERFSAEFPKEGPSILRIQQVVRGDSAAYFCASSPGGRLYNEQFFGPGTRLTVL.

The chain links TRBV19 to TRBJ2-1, with TRBD1 matching 7 bases. V shed 7 bases, J shed 0 bases, and the junction held 3 bases outside the gene matches. Germline V gene lookup returns CDR1 LNHDA and CDR2 SQIVND (reference sequence). The CDR3 runs to 14 residues. This CDR3 is CASKQGSSYNEQFF. The CDR3 nucleotides are TGTGCCAGTAAACAGGGGAGCTCCTACAATGAGCAGTTCTTC. The full variable domain, with the rest looked up from reference TRBV19 and TRBJ2-1, is DGGITQSPKYLFRKEGQNVTLSCEQNLNHDAMYWYRQDPGQGLRLIYYSQIVNDFQKGDIAEGYSVSREKKESFPLTVTSAQKNPTAFYLCASKQGSSYNEQFFGPGTRLTVL.

The chain uses TRBV29-1 and TRBJ1-3; D is undetermined. CDR1 is SQVTM and CDR2 is ANQGSEA in the germline V gene. This CDR3 region has 13 residues. With 5 bases removed from V and 0 bases from J, the gap between germline ends came to 8 bases. The CDR3 region is CSVTDISGNTIYF. The CDR3 DNA sequence: TGCAGCGTTACTGATATCTCTGGAAACACCATATATTTT.

This sequence joins TRBV28 and TRBJ2-2; no firm D call. The CDR3 is 13 residues long. CDR1 MDHEN and CDR2 SYDVKM come from the germline V gene. Between the trimmed V and J ends, which lost 1 base and 3 bases, there was a span of 3 bases. As DNA, the CDR3 is TGTGCCAGCAGTTTATCCGACACCGGGGAGCTGTTTTTT. Its translation is CASSLSDTGELFF.

V and J are TRBV18 and TRBJ2-3, with 8 bases that match TRBD2. The V gene's germline CDR1 is KGHSH and CDR2 LQKENI. The CDR3 totals 17 residues. J gave up 5 bases and V 2 bases, and 12 bases lay outside the gene matches. The CDR3 DNA is TGTGCCAGCTCACCAGCCTTAGGAGCGGGAGAAGGAGATACGCAGTATTTT. This encodes CASSPALGAGEGDTQYF. Looking up the rest from reference TRBV18 and TRBJ2-3 gives the full variable domain: NAGVMQNPRHLVRRRGQEARLRCSPMKGHSHVYWYRQLPEEGLKFMVYLQKENIIDESGMPKERFSAEFPKEGPSILRIQQVVRGDSAAYFCASSPALGAGEGDTQYFGPGTRLTVL.

V and J are TRBV12-5 and TRBJ1-2, with no clear D. CDR3 length: 14 residues. The germline V gene encodes CDR1 LGHNT and CDR2 FRNRAP. Trimming removed 1 base at V and 4 bases at J, with 10 bases between. This chain's CDR3 is CASGLETRFYGYTF. The CDR3 bases are TGTGCTAGTGGTTTGGAAACGAGGTTCTATGGCTACACCTTC.

V usage is TRBV19 and J usage is TRBJ1-1; no definite D call. The CDR3 sequence is 13 residues long. Trimming removed 2 bases from V and 3 bases from J, with 7 bases in between. CDR1 is LNHDA and CDR2 is SQIVND in the germline V gene (reference sequence). This CDR3 is CASSITSDTEAFF. The DNA of the CDR3 is TGTGCCAGTAGTATAACCTCGGACACTGAAGCTTTCTTT.

DNA of the CDR3: TGCGCCAGCAGCGTGACTAGCGGGAGAATCCATGAGCAGTTCTTC. This gives the protein CASSVTSGRIHEQFF. V gene TRBV5-1 combines with J gene TRBJ2-1; 12 bases match TRBD2. V lost 4 bases and J lost 8; bases outside the gene matches: 7. Germline lookup yields CDR1 SGHRS and CDR2 YFSETQ. This CDR3 comprises 15 residues.

J is TRBJ1-1 and V is TRBV4-1; a weak D match, TRBD1 (6 bases). Germline assignment: CDR1 MGHRA and CDR2 YSYEKL. The CDR3 is 15 residues long. The V gene lost 1 base and the J gene lost 11 bases, with 20 bases spanning the gap. The CDR3 coding sequence is TGCGCCAGCAGCCAAGTAAACCTGGACAGTGCTTTGGCTTTCTTT. This gives the protein CASSQVNLDSALAFF.

The chain uses TRBV25-1 and TRBJ1-4, with 10 bases identical to TRBD1. Germline assignment: CDR1 MGHDK and CDR2 SYGVNS. V lost 8 bases and J lost 3; bases outside the gene matches: 6. This CDR3 spans 15 amino acids. CDR3 in amino acids: CASSTGGLANEKLFF. The CDR3 nucleotides read TGTGCCAGCTCGACAGGGGGCTTAGCTAATGAAAAACTGTTTTTT. Complete variable domain (other parts from reference TRBV25-1 and TRBJ1-4): EADIYQTPRYLVIGTGKKITLECSQTMGHDKMYWYQQDPGMELHLIHYSYGVNSTEKGDLSSESTVSRIRTEHFPLTLESARPSHTSQYLCASSTGGLANEKLFFGSGTQLSVL.

The chain uses TRBV28 and TRBJ1-6, with 10 bases aligning to TRBD1. Unmatched junction bases numbered 9, after V lost 6 bases and J lost 7 bases. This CDR3 has 16 amino acids. Germline CDR1 reads MDHEN; CDR2 reads SYDVKM. CDR3 amino acids: CASSDDRGLKNSPLHF. As DNA, the CDR3 is TGTGCCAGCAGCGACGACAGGGGGCTTAAAAATTCACCCCTCCACTTT.